Presented here are 30 T cell receptor beta chains from one specimen sequenced in a study of blood T cell repertoires in COVID-19. Generated by immunoSEQ multiplex PCR, the TCRdb table keeps only in-frame clones and is missing some. The top ten hold 0.6% of the sample, which has 450,000 or so clones, less than 95% seen once. The source material was PBMCs or T cells enriched from blood (not recorded which). Receptors were obtained from a man in his late teens or twenties who had recovered from COVID-19.

This clone was counted a few times. J is TRBJ2-7 and V is TRBV11-2; 8 bases match TRBD2. Trimming took 6 bases from V and 2 from J; bases not matched to a gene: 3. Germline values: CDR1 SGHAT, CDR2 FQNNGV. CDR3 size: 13 residues. The CDR3 nucleotides are TGTGCCAGCAGTCGTAGCGGGGCCTACGAGCAGTACTTC. Its translation is CASSRSGAYEQYF.

This chain joins TRBV28 and TRBJ1-6; 10 nucleotides match TRBD1. The CDR3 consists of 17 residues. The junction had 10 bases not matched to a gene; V was cut back by 5 bases and J by 6 bases. CDR1 and CDR2 from the germline V gene are MDHEN and SYDVKM. This CDR3 is CASSIGTGAKTNSPLHF. The CDR3 coding sequence is TGTGCCAGCAGTATTGGGACAGGGGCGAAAACTAATTCACCCCTCCACTTT. The full variable domain, its missing parts supplied by reference TRBV28 and TRBJ1-6, is DVKVTQSSRYLVKRTGEKVFLECVQDMDHENMFWYRQDPGLGLRLIYFSYDVKMKEKGDIPEGYSVSREKKERFSLILESASTNQTSMYLCASSIGTGAKTNSPLHFGNGTRLTVT.

The chain has TRBV7-9 and TRBJ1-2, with TRBD1 matching over 7 bases. The CDR3 spans 15 residues. V lost 5 bases and J lost 5; bases outside the gene matches: 11. Germline values: CDR1 SEHNR, CDR2 FQNEAQ (reference sequence). The CDR3 DNA is TGTGCCAGCAGCCGCAGACAGGGCGACGTTTATGGCTACACCTTC. This gives the protein CASSRRQGDVYGYTF. The full variable domain, in which reference TRBV7-9 and TRBJ1-2 provide the parts outside the CDR3, is DTGVSQNPRHKITKRGQNVTFRCDPISEHNRLYWYRQTLGQGPEFLTYFQNEAQLEKSRLLSDRFSAERPKGSFSTLEIQRTEQGDSAMYLCASSRRQGDVYGYTFGSGTRLTVV.

The genes are TRBV5-1 and TRBJ2-3; D possibly corresponds to TRBD2 (5 bases). CDR1 is SGHRS and CDR2 is YFSETQ in the germline V gene. This CDR3 has 15 residues. The V end lost 2 bases, the J end lost 4 bases, and 14 bases lay between the germline ends. CDR3 sequence (DNA): TGCGCCAGCAGCTTCACACTAGTTTCCCCAGATACGCAGTATTTT. Amino acids: CASSFTLVSPDTQYF.

The chain uses TRBV18 and TRBJ1-4; D is undetermined. The CDR3 length is 13 residues. Per the germline V gene, CDR1 is KGHSH and CDR2 is LQKENI. Trimming pared 4 bases from V and 7 bases from J, leaving 10 bases between. The CDR3 region has the DNA TGTGCCAGCTCACTCTCTAGGAGTGAAAAACTGTTTTTT. As protein: CASSLSRSEKLFF.

The chain has TRBV5-1 and TRBJ1-1; TRBD1 is a possible D gene (6 bases). Germline V CDR1 and CDR2: SGHRS, YFSETQ. The CDR3 is 14 amino acids. With 2 bases removed from V and 6 bases from J, the gap between germline ends came to 14 bases. CDR3 nucleotides: TGCGCCAGCAGCTTAATAGGGGGACCGTCTGAAGCTTTCTTT. Amino acid sequence: CASSLIGGPSEAFF.

J is TRBJ1-2 and V is TRBV5-1; TRBD1 matches 9 bases. The CDR3 is 14 residues long. Germline lookup yields CDR1 SGHRS and CDR2 YFSETQ. V shed 7 bases, J shed 3 bases, and the junction held 7 bases outside the gene matches. In DNA, the CDR3 is TGCGCCAGCGCCAAGGGACAGGGTTACTATGGCTACACCTTC. The encoded protein is CASAKGQGYYGYTF.

The chain employs TRBV3-1 (or the pseudogene TRBV3-2) and TRBJ1-2; 7 bases agree with TRBD1. J gave up 4 bases and V 4 bases, and 6 bases lay outside the gene matches. There are 14 residues in the CDR3. Germline loops: CDR1 LGHDT, CDR2 YNNKEL (reference sequence). The CDR3 region is CASSPVGTAYGYTF. The CDR3 nucleotides are TGTGCCAGCAGCCCCGTCGGGACAGCCTATGGCTACACCTTC.

The V and J genes are TRBV4-1 and TRBJ2-5; 10 bases align to TRBD1. The CDR3 spans 16 residues. Germline V CDR1 and CDR2: MGHRA, YSYEKL. After removal of 5 bases from V and 7 bases from J, the junction contained 13 bases not matched to a gene. The CDR3 DNA is TGCGCCAGCAGCTCCCACCGTGGACAGGGGGGGGTGACCCAGTACTTC. This sequence encodes CASSSHRGQGGVTQYF.

This clone was picked up a small number of times. V usage is TRBV7-9 and J usage is TRBJ2-7, with TRBD2 matching over 13 bases. Germline CDR1 and CDR2: SEHNR and FQNEAQ (reference sequence). The CDR3 has 15 residues. With V trimmed by 4 bases and J by 2 bases, 2 bases remained unmatched. CDR3 sequence (DNA): TGTGCCAGCAGCTCGGGACTAGCGGGGCCCTACGAGCAGTACTTC. Its translation: CASSSGLAGPYEQYF. The entire variable domain, with the rest obtained from reference TRBV7-9 and TRBJ2-7, is as follows: DTGVSQNPRHKITKRGQNVTFRCDPISEHNRLYWYRQTLGQGPEFLTYFQNEAQLEKSRLLSDRFSAERPKGSFSTLEIQRTEQGDSAMYLCASSSGLAGPYEQYFGPGTRLTVT.

This clone has just one count. The CDR3 loop reads CASSQGPQNYEQYF. The CDR3 DNA sequence: TGTGCCAGCTCACAGGGGCCGCAGAACTACGAGCAGTACTTC. This sequence joins TRBV18 and TRBJ2-7; weak D call: TRBD1 (5 bases). Germline CDR1 and CDR2: KGHSH and LQKENI. The CDR3 runs 14 residues. V shed 4 bases and J shed 3 bases, with 13 bases lying between them. Looking up the rest from reference TRBV18 and TRBJ2-7 gives the full variable domain: NAGVMQNPRHLVRRRGQEARLRCSPMKGHSHVYWYRQLPEEGLKFMVYLQKENIIDESGMPKERFSAEFPKEGPSILRIQQVVRGDSAAYFCASSQGPQNYEQYFGPGTRLTVT.

This chain connects TRBV9 to TRBJ2-2; 7 nucleotides line up with TRBD2. CDR1 and CDR2 (germline): SGDLS, YYNGEE. The CDR3 is 15 residues long. V shed 4 bases and J 3 bases; nucleotides not matched to a gene: 6. CDR3 DNA sequence: TGTGCCAGCAGCCCCCGGGGGAGGGACACCGGGGAGCTGTTTTTT. This sequence encodes CASSPRGRDTGELFF.

The CDR3 coding sequence is TGCGCCAGCAGCCAAGTACGGGAGGCTTACAATGAGCAGTTCTTC. Translated, it gives CASSQVREAYNEQFF. The chain has TRBV4-1 and TRBJ2-1; 7 nucleotides line up with TRBD2. Looked up from germline, CDR1 is MGHRA and CDR2 is YSYEKL. The CDR3 is made up of 15 amino acids. Unmatched junction bases numbered 4, after V lost 1 base and J lost 4 bases.

V gene TRBV7-2 combines with J gene TRBJ2-5; TRBD2 agrees at 15 bases. Unmatched junction bases numbered 4, after V lost 10 bases and J lost 4 bases. Germline-derived CDR1 and CDR2 are SGHTA and FQGNSA. The CDR3 consists of 14 residues. The CDR3: CATGLAGGRETQYF. The CDR3 DNA sequence: TGTGCCACCGGACTAGCGGGGGGGCGAGAGACCCAGTACTTC.

This chain links TRBV9 with TRBJ1-1; D unresolved. CDR3 length: 14 residues. The germline gives CDR1 SGDLS, CDR2 YYNGEE. V lost 1 base and J lost 2, with 9 bases in between. DNA for the CDR3: TGTGCCAGCAGCGTACCTAGCGGAAACACTGAAGCTTTCTTT. It translates to CASSVPSGNTEAFF.

The chain links TRBV5-1 to TRBJ1-1; D not resolved. CDR1 is SGHRS, CDR2 YFSETQ, per germline. V gave up 4 bases and J gave up 1 base, with 8 bases separating them. The CDR3 consists of 13 residues. CDR3 protein: CASSRRQNTEAFF. CDR3 nucleotides: TGCGCCAGCAGCCGTCGACAGAACACTGAAGCTTTCTTT.

The rearrangement links TRBV11-1 to TRBJ2-5; 9 positions agree with TRBD1. The CDR3 covers 14 residues. Germline V gives CDR1 SGHAT, CDR2 FQDESV (reference sequence). Trimming cost V 6 bases and J 1 base; bases outside gene matches: 3. CDR3 residues: CASSPTGGQETQYF. The CDR3 DNA reads as TGTGCCAGCAGTCCGACAGGGGGCCAAGAGACCCAGTACTTC.

The CDR3 region is CASSLGGSNTEAFF. CDR3 nucleotides: TGTGCCAGTAGCCTGGGGGGTTCGAACACTGAAGCTTTCTTT. The genes are TRBV19 and TRBJ1-1, with D possibly being TRBD1 (5 bases). Germline loops: CDR1 LNHDA, CDR2 SQIVND (reference sequence). CDR3 length: 14 amino acids. V lost 6 bases and J lost 1, with 12 bases in between.

With regard to this clone: One end of the junction fails to match germline, which may point to a read error. The rearrangement uses TRBV20-1 and TRBJ1-6; TRBD1 agrees at 8 bases. The V gene's germline CDR1 is DFQATT and CDR2 SNEGSKA (reference sequence). This CDR3 is built from 8 residues. DNA of the CDR3: TGCAGTGTTGGACAGGGCGACTTT. Translated: CSVGQGDF.

The genes are TRBV6-5 and TRBJ1-2, with TRBD1 identical over 10 bases. This CDR3 spans 14 amino acids. With V trimmed by 8 bases and J by 7 bases, 10 bases remained unmatched. CDR1 is MNHEY, CDR2 SVGAGI, per germline. CDR3: CASGPRQGAGGYTF. In DNA, the CDR3 is TGTGCCAGCGGGCCCAGACAGGGGGCAGGTGGCTACACCTTC.

The J gene is TRBJ2-4, the V gene TRBV25-1; D gene uncertain. CDR3 length: 14 amino acids. CDR1 is MGHDK, CDR2 SYGVNS, per germline. Trimming took 5 bases from V and 0 from J, leaving 8 bases between them. The CDR3, as DNA: TGTGCCAGCAGTTCACTTCTAGCCAAAAACATTCAGTACTTC. It specifies CASSSLLAKNIQYF.

The rearrangement uses TRBV30 and TRBJ1-2; TRBD1 agrees at 8 bases. V was pared by 6 bases and J by 5 bases, with 5 bases of the junction left unmatched. The germline CDR1 and CDR2 sequences are GTSNPN and SVGIG (reference sequence). The CDR3 is made up of 12 amino acids. CDR3 residues: CACQTGAYGYTF. CDR3 in DNA: TGTGCCTGCCAGACAGGGGCTTATGGCTACACCTTC.

This clone was recorded only once. The J gene is TRBJ1-2, the V gene TRBV28; tentatively, D is TRBD1 (6 bases). The CDR3 loop spans 13 amino acids. Germline V lookup: CDR1 MDHEN, CDR2 SYDVKM. The ends were cut back, 8 bases at V and 2 bases at J, with 12 bases in the middle. In DNA, the CDR3 is TGTGCCAGCCACCCCACAGGGAACTATGGCTACACCTTC. Protein: CASHPTGNYGYTF.

The chain has TRBV2 and TRBJ1-1; D uncertain. This CDR3 is built from 14 residues. Looked up from germline, CDR1 is SNHLY and CDR2 is FYNNEI. Trimming stripped 5 bases from V and 1 base from J, with 11 bases between. Here the CDR3 DNA reads TGTGCCAGCAGTCTTATTGGCCCGAACACTGAAGCTTTCTTT. Translation gives CASSLIGPNTEAFF. The entire variable domain, with the rest obtained from reference TRBV2 and TRBJ1-1, is as follows: EPEVTQTPSHQVTQMGQEVILRCVPISNHLYFYWYRQILGQKVEFLVSFYNNEISEKSEIFDDQFSVERPDGSNFTLKIRSTKLEDSAMYFCASSLIGPNTEAFFGQGTRLTVV.

J is TRBJ2-3 and V is TRBV4-2; 10 bases agree with TRBD2. The CDR3 extends over 17 amino acids. Germline V gene sequence: CDR1 LGHNA, CDR2 YNFKEQ. The V and J ends lost 1 base and 6 bases, in that order; junction bases with no gene match: 10. Here the CDR3 DNA reads TGTGCCAGCAGCCAAGTTCTCAGCGGGGGGGTTATGGATACGCAGTATTTT. Translating gives CASSQVLSGGVMDTQYF.

J is TRBJ1-3 and V is TRBV27; D is ambiguous. From germline, CDR1 is MNHEY and CDR2 SMNVEV (reference sequence). Trimming took off 11 bases at V and 0 bases at J, with 17 bases between the two ends. The CDR3 sequence is 15 residues long. CDR3: CASRREPFSGNTIYF. CDR3 nucleotide sequence: TGTGCCTCACGGAGGGAGCCATTCTCTGGAAACACCATATATTTT.

This chain joins TRBV19 and TRBJ1-5, with D tentatively TRBD1 (5 bases). The V end lost 7 bases, the J end lost 6 bases, and 10 bases lay between the germline ends. The CDR3 length is 12 residues. The germline CDR1 and CDR2 sequences are LNHDA and SQIVND (reference sequence). DNA of the CDR3: TGTGCCAGTACCCGGAGGGGTCAGCCCCAGCATTTT. It translates to CASTRRGQPQHF.

The chain employs TRBV24-1 and TRBJ2-5; D may be TRBD2 (6 bases). Germline V gives CDR1 KGHDR, CDR2 SFDVKD. CDR3 length: 14 residues. V was cut by 5 bases and J by 5 bases, with 14 bases left in between. The CDR3 sequence is CATSGGGSWETQYF. The CDR3 DNA sequence: TGTGCCACCAGTGGTGGAGGGAGTTGGGAGACCCAGTACTTC.

The chain has TRBV29-1 and TRBJ2-5; 7 positions match TRBD1. CDR1 is SQVTM and CDR2 is ANQGSEA in the germline V gene. Unmatched junction bases numbered 4, after V lost 7 bases and J lost 2 bases. There are 12 residues in the CDR3. This chain's CDR3 is CSERDRQETQYF. DNA of the CDR3: TGCAGCGAGAGGGACAGACAAGAGACCCAGTACTTC.

This chain connects TRBV10-1 to TRBJ1-1; perhaps TRBD1 as D (5 bases). Trimming cost V 0 bases and J 3 bases, with 11 bases left between them. The CDR3 extends over 15 amino acids. In germline, CDR1 is WNHNN, CDR2 SYGVQD (reference sequence). CDR3 amino acids: CASSESPGRDTEAFF. Written as DNA, the CDR3 is TGCGCCAGCAGTGAGTCGCCAGGGAGGGACACTGAAGCTTTCTTT.